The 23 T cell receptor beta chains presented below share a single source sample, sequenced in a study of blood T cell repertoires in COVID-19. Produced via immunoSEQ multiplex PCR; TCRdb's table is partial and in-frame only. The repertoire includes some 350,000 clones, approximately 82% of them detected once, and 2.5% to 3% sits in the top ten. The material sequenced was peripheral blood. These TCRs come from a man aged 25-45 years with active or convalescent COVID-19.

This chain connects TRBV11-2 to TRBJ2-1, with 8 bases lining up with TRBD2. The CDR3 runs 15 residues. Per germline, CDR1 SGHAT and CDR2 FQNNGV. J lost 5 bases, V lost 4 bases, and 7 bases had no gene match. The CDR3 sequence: CASSSLTSVHNEQFF. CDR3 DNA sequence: TGTGCCAGCAGCTCCCTGACTAGCGTCCACAATGAGCAGTTCTTC.

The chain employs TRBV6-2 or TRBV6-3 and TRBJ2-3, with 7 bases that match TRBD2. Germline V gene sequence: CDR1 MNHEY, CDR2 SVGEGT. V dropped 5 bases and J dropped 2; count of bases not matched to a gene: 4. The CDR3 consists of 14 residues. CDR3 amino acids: CASSHGTTTDTQYF. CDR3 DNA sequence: TGTGCCAGCAGTCACGGGACTACCACAGATACGCAGTATTTT.

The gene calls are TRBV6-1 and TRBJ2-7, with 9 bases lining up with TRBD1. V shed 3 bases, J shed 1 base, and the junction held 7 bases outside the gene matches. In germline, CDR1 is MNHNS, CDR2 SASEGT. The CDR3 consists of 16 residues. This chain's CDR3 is CASSEGLGQGSYEQYF. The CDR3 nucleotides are TGTGCCAGCAGTGAGGGCCTCGGACAGGGGTCCTACGAGCAGTACTTC.

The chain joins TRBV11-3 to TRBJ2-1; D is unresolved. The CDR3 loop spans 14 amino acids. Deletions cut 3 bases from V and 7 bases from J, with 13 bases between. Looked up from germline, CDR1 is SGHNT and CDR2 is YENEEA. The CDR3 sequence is CASSLSRVPNEQFF. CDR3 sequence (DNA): TGTGCCAGCAGCTTGAGCCGGGTTCCGAATGAGCAGTTCTTC.

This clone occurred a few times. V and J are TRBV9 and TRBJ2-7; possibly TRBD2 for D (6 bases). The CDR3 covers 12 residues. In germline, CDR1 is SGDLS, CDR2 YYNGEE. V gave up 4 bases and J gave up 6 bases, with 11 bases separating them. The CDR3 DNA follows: TGTGCCAGCAGCTTGGGACTCGTCGAGCAGTACTTC. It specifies CASSLGLVEQYF.

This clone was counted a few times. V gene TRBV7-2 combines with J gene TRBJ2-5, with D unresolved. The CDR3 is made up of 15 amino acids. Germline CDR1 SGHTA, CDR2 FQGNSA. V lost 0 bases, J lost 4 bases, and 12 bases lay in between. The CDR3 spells CASSLAVSVVETQYF. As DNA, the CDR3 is TGTGCCAGCAGCTTAGCAGTCAGCGTGGTAGAGACCCAGTACTTC.

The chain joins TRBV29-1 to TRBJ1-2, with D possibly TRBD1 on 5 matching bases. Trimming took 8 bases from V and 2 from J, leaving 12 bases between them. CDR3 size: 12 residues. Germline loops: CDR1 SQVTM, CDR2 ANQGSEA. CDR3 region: CSTSGGNYGYTF. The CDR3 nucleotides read TGCAGCACGTCGGGGGGAAACTATGGCTACACCTTC.

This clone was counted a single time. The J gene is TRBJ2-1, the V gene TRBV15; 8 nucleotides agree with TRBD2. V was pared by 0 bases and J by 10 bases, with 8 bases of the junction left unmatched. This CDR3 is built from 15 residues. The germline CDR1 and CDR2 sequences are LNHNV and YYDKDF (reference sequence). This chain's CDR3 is CATSRDLRRGGEQFF. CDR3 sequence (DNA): TGTGCCACCAGCAGAGATCTTCGTCGGGGGGGCGAGCAGTTCTTC.

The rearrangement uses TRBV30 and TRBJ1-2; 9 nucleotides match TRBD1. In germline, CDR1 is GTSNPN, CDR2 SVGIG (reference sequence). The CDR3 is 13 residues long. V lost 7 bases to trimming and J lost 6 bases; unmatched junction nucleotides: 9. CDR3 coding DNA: TGTGCCTCCAACCCGGACAGGGGCCATGGCTACACCTTC. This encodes CASNPDRGHGYTF.

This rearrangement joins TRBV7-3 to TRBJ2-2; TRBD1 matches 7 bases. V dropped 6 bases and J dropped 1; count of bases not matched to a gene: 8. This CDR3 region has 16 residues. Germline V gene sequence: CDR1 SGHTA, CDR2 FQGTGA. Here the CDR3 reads CASSRRGTVNTGELFF. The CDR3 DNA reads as TGTGCCAGCAGTCGACGTGGGACAGTGAACACCGGGGAGCTGTTTTTT.

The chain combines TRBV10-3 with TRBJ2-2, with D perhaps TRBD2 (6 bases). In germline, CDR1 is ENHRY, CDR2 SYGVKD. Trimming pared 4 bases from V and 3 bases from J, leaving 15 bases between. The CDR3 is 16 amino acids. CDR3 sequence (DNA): TGTGCCATCAGTGTAAAAGGGACTGAGGACACCGGGGAGCTGTTTTTT. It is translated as CAISVKGTEDTGELFF.

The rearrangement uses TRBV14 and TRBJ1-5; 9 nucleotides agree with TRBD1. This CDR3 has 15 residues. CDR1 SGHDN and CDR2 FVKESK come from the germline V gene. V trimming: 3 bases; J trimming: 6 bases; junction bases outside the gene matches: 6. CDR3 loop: CASSQGQGGSQPQHF. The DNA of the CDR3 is TGTGCCAGCAGCCAGGGACAGGGTGGAAGTCAGCCCCAGCATTTT.

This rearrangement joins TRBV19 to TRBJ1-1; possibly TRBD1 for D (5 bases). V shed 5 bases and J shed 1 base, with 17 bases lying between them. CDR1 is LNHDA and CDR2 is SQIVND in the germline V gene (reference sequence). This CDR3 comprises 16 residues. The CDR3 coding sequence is TGTGCCAGTAGTCTCAGGCGGGGCGGGGGGAACACTGAAGCTTTCTTT. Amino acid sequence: CASSLRRGGGNTEAFF.

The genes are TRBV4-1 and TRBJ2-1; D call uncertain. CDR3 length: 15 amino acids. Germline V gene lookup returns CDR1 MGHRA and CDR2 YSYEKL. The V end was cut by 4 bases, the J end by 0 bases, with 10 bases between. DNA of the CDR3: TGCGCCAGCAGCCCCCCCTACCGCTCCTACAATGAGCAGTTCTTC. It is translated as CASSPPYRSYNEQFF.

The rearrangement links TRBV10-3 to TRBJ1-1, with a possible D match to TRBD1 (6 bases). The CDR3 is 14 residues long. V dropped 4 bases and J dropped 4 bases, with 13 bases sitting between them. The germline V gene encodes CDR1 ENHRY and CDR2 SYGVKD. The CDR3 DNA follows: TGTGCCATCAGTGTGGAGGGGGAGGGCACTGAAGCTTTCTTT. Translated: CAISVEGEGTEAFF.

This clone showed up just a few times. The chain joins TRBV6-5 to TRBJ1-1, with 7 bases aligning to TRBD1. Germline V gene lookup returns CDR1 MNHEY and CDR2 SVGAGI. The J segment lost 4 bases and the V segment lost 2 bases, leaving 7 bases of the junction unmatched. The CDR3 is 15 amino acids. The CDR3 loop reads CASSYKRGRGTEAFF. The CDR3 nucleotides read TGTGCCAGCAGTTACAAAAGGGGGCGCGGCACTGAAGCTTTCTTT.

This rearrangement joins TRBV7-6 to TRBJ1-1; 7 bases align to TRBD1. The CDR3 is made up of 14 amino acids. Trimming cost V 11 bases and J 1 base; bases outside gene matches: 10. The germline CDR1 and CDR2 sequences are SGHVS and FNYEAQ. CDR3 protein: CACRDRLGNTEAFF. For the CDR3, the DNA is TGTGCCTGCCGGGACAGATTAGGGAACACTGAAGCTTTCTTT.

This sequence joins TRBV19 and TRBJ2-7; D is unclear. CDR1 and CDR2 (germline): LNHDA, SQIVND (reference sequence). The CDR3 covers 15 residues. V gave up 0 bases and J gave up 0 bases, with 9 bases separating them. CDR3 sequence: CASSIDPDTSYEQYF. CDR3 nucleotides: TGTGCCAGTAGTATAGATCCCGACACCTCCTACGAGCAGTACTTC.

Written as DNA, the CDR3 is TGTGCCAGCAGACCAAGGACCGCCGGGGGAGGCTACACCTTC. This translates into CASRPRTAGGGYTF. The genes are TRBV7-9 and TRBJ1-2; TRBD1 might be the D (5 bases). Germline values: CDR1 SEHNR, CDR2 FQNEAQ (reference sequence). CDR3 length equals 14 residues. V was clipped by 6 bases and J by 8 bases, with 19 bases between them.

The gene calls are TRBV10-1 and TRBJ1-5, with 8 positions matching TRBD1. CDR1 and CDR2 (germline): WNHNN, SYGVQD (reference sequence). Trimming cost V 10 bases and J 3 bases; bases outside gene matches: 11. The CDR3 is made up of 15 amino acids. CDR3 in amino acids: CATRDRLGDNQPQHF. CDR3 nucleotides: TGCGCCACCCGGGACAGGTTAGGTGACAATCAGCCCCAGCATTTT.

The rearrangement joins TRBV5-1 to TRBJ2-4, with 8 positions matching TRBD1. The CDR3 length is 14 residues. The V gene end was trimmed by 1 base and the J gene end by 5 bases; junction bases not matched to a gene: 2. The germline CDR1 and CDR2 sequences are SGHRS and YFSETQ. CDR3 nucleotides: TGCGCCAGCAGCTTGCCAGGGGGCCAAAACATTCAGTACTTC. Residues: CASSLPGGQNIQYF.

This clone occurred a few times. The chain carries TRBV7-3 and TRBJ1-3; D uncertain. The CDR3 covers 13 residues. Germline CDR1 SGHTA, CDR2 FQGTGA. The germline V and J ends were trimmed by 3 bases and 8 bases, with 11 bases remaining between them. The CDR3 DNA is TGTGCCAGCAGCTTTGGAGGGTCGGACACCATATATTTT. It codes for CASSFGGSDTIYF.

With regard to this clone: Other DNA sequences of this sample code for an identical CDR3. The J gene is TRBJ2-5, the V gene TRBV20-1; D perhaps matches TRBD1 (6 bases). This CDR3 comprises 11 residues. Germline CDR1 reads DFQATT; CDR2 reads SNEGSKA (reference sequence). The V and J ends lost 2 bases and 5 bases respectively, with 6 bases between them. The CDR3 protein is CSARRGETQYF. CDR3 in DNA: TGCAGTGCTAGAAGGGGGGAGACCCAGTACTTC.